The present entry profiles one TCR beta chain with its context. How the authors handled the data: Reference gene primers were amplified, and this amplification served to estimate nucleated cell counts. Measured with immunoSEQ multiplex PCR; TCRdb has only the in-frame clones, and not every one. The V and J calls and clone size come from that table; D and trimming were worked out from the DNA. Among about 280,000 clones listed, 75% to 85% were seen once. Germline V gene sequence: CDR1 SEHNR, CDR2 FQNEAQ (reference sequence). With 4 bases removed from V and 6 bases from J, the gap between germline ends came to 17 bases. This CDR3 contains 15 residues. The sample originates from a study of blood T cell repertoires in COVID-19. Study details: The samples span acute and convalescent COVID-19 from the United States, Italy and Spain. Sources were T cells, B-cell-depleted T cells, or PBMCs; the material itself was cDNA or gDNA.

The sequence derives from a man aged 50 or older with active or convalescent COVID-19. This chain uses TRBV7-9 with TRBJ2-3; D may be TRBD1 (6 bases). The sample was peripheral blood. Here the CDR3 reads CASSSGQLLGDTQYF. The CDR3 bases are TGTGCCAGCAGCTCTGGACAGCTTCTAGGGGATACGCAGTATTTT.